These 23 T cell receptor beta chains share one sample of origin, sequenced in a study of T-cell memory formation after mild COVID-19. TCRdb called the 5' RACE reads again in MiXCR, with one record for every CDR3 protein. Here the sample spans 300,000 to 350,000 distinct CDR3 sequences, roughly 21% being singletons. The sequenced sample was PBMCs or a T cell subset sorted from them (not recorded which). These receptors came from a man aged 18 to 30 who had mild COVID-19 (a few samples of this study predate the infection). Cell type and time point are not known.

The chain uses TRBV4-3 and TRBJ1-2, with TRBD1 matching over 9 bases. This CDR3 contains 18 residues. The germline gives CDR1 LGHNA, CDR2 YSLEER. Germline trimming cut 1 base from V and 7 bases from J; bases unmatched to any gene: 16. CDR3 sequence: CASSQGPTGGDPGSGYTF. In nucleotides, the CDR3 is TGCGCCAGCAGCCAAGGTCCCACAGGGGGCGACCCAGGTAGTGGCTACACCTTC.

The V and J genes are TRBV14 and TRBJ1-1; no definite D call. CDR1 and CDR2 (germline): SGHDN, FVKESK. The CDR3 contains 14 residues. V was pared by 0 bases and J by 11 bases, with 16 bases between. The chain's CDR3 is CASSQDHFDDGAFF. CDR3 coding DNA: TGTGCCAGCAGCCAAGACCACTTCGACGACGGGGCTTTCTTT.

The CDR3 region is CASSSYRGLQEQYV. The CDR3 coding sequence is TGTGCCAGCAGCTCCTACCGAGGGTTGCAAGAGCAGTACGTC. The genes are TRBV7-9 and TRBJ2-7, with D possibly being TRBD2 (5 bases). CDR1 is SEHNR and CDR2 is FQNEAQ in the germline V gene (reference sequence). The ends were cut back, 4 bases at V and 7 bases at J, with 17 bases in the middle. This CDR3 has 14 residues.

The chain recombines TRBV4-2 with TRBJ2-5; TRBD2 matches at 8 bases. After removal of 0 bases from V and 4 bases from J, the junction contained 4 bases not matched to a gene. CDR1 and CDR2 from the germline V gene are LGHNA and YNFKEQ. The CDR3 length is 15 residues. As DNA, the CDR3 is TGTGCCAGCAGCCAAGATCCCGGGGGGGGAGAGACCCAGTACTTC. Translated, it gives CASSQDPGGGETQYF.

This rearrangement joins TRBV7-2 to TRBJ2-3, with 8 positions matching TRBD2. CDR1 is SGHTA, CDR2 FQGNSA, per germline. The CDR3 extends over 15 amino acids. V dropped 1 base and J dropped 5; count of bases not matched to a gene: 5. CDR3 loop: CASSLVRGVGDTQYF. The CDR3 coding sequence is TGTGCCAGCAGCTTAGTGCGGGGGGTCGGAGATACGCAGTATTTT.

This clonotype has only a few counts. The chain links TRBV12-3 or TRBV12-4 to TRBJ1-2; D is perhaps TRBD1 (5 bases). Trimming pared 6 bases from V and 3 bases from J, leaving 11 bases between. The CDR3 totals 13 residues. CDR3 DNA sequence: TGTGCCAGCAGCCAATCACAGGACTATGGCTACACCTTC. It is translated as CASSQSQDYGYTF.

This clonotype has just a few counts. This chain links TRBV10-3 with TRBJ2-1; TRBD2 might be the D (5 bases). With 6 bases removed from V and 1 base from J, the gap between germline ends came to 10 bases. The CDR3 loop spans 14 amino acids. Germline V gene lookup returns CDR1 ENHRY and CDR2 SYGVKD. CDR3 nucleotide sequence: TGTGCCATCAGGACCACTAGTTCCTACAATGAGCAGTTCTTC. It codes for CAIRTTSSYNEQFF.

The chain is built from TRBV4-1 and TRBJ2-7, with a weak D call TRBD1 (5 bases). The V gene's germline CDR1 is MGHRA and CDR2 YSYEKL. The CDR3 loop spans 14 amino acids. V was cut by 1 base and J by 5 bases, with 12 bases left in between. CDR3 in amino acids: CASSQVQARDEQYF. The CDR3 nucleotides are TGCGCCAGCAGCCAAGTACAGGCCCGGGACGAGCAGTACTTC.

This chain joins TRBV11-3 and TRBJ2-2; tentative D call: TRBD1 (6 bases). Between the trimmed V and J ends, which lost 5 bases and 4 bases, there was a span of 17 bases. Per germline, CDR1 SGHNT and CDR2 YENEEA. The length of the CDR3 is 16 residues. For the CDR3, the DNA is TGTGCCAGCAGCCCTCAAACAGGGCACACCACCGGGGAGCTGTTTTTT. This gives the protein CASSPQTGHTTGELFF.

This clonotype was recorded at least ten times. The chain is built from TRBV7-6 and TRBJ2-1; 8 positions match TRBD2. The J segment lost 4 bases and the V segment lost 1 base, leaving 9 bases of the junction unmatched. This CDR3 region has 17 residues. In germline, CDR1 is SGHVS, CDR2 FNYEAQ. The CDR3 here is CASSLGSSSGWYNEQFF. CDR3 bases: TGTGCCAGCAGCTTAGGGTCCTCTAGCGGGTGGTACAATGAGCAGTTCTTC.

The chain recombines TRBV7-8 with TRBJ2-6, with unresolved D. This CDR3 comprises 16 residues. V lost 5 bases and J lost 0, with 11 bases in between. Germline V lookup: CDR1 SGHVS, CDR2 FQNEAQ. CDR3 sequence (DNA): TGTGCCAGCAGCCCGTACCCCTTCTCTGGGGCCAACGTCCTGACTTTC. Protein sequence: CASSPYPFSGANVLTF.

This clonotype was observed a few times. The chain combines TRBV12-3 or TRBV12-4 with TRBJ1-2, with a tentative D call TRBD1 (6 bases). The ends were cut back, 6 bases at V and 0 bases at J, with 17 bases in the middle. The CDR3 is 16 amino acids. DNA of the CDR3: TGTGCCAGCAGCCCATTAGGGGGACGGACTAACTATGGCTACACCTTC. The encoded protein is CASSPLGGRTNYGYTF.

The chain uses TRBV15 and TRBJ2-7; 9 nucleotides agree with TRBD1. Germline assignment: CDR1 LNHNV and CDR2 YYDKDF (reference sequence). The CDR3 spans 14 residues. Germline trimming cut 3 bases from V and 4 bases from J; bases unmatched to any gene: 4. The CDR3 sequence: CATSSLQGAYEQYV. The CDR3 bases are TGTGCCACCAGCAGCCTACAGGGGGCTTACGAGCAGTACGTC.

The rearrangement links TRBV20-1 to TRBJ1-1, with D possibly TRBD1 on 6 matching bases. The CDR3 runs 14 residues. The V end was cut by 0 bases, the J end by 5 bases, with 13 bases between. Germline V gene lookup returns CDR1 DFQATT and CDR2 SNEGSKA (reference sequence). For the CDR3, the DNA is TGCAGTGCTAGAGATACAGGGAGGTTTACTGAAGCTTTCTTT. This codes for CSARDTGRFTEAFF.

This clonotype was recorded a few times. This sequence joins TRBV20-1 and TRBJ2-5; 7 nucleotides agree with TRBD1. V lost 2 bases to trimming and J lost 4 bases; unmatched junction nucleotides: 7. Germline V gene lookup returns CDR1 DFQATT and CDR2 SNEGSKA (reference sequence). CDR3 length: 14 residues. CDR3: CSARLARTGETQYF. For the CDR3, the DNA is TGCAGTGCTAGACTCGCTAGGACAGGAGAGACCCAGTACTTC.

The CDR3 spells CASRTGTGTGKLFF. The CDR3 DNA reads as TGTGCCAGCAGGACCGGGACAGGGACGGGAAAACTGTTTTTT. The rearrangement uses TRBV27 and TRBJ1-4; 9 positions match TRBD1. Losses at the gene ends were 6 bases for V and 10 bases for J; bases not matched to a gene: 9. Germline assignment: CDR1 MNHEY and CDR2 SMNVEV (reference sequence). The CDR3 extends over 14 amino acids.

V and J are TRBV6-2 or TRBV6-3 and TRBJ1-1; D gene uncertain. CDR3 length: 14 residues. From germline, CDR1 is MNHEY and CDR2 SVGEGT. Deletions cut 5 bases from V and 1 base from J, with 11 bases between. The CDR3 spells CASSPWTRNTEAFF. In DNA, the CDR3 is TGTGCCAGCAGTCCCTGGACGAGGAACACTGAAGCTTTCTTT.

The chain has TRBV24-1 and TRBJ2-7; D is possibly TRBD1 (5 bases). With 4 bases removed from V and 12 bases from J, the gap between germline ends came to 15 bases. CDR3 size: 12 residues. CDR1 KGHDR and CDR2 SFDVKD come from the germline V gene. Here the CDR3 reads CATSDLRVLSYV. CDR3 nucleotide sequence: TGTGCCACCAGTGACCTCAGGGTGCTGTCGTACGTC.

This chain uses TRBV12-3 or TRBV12-4 with TRBJ2-7, with D possibly being TRBD1 or TRBD2 (5 bases each). This CDR3 region has 16 residues. Trimming shortened V by 0 bases and J by 5 bases, and 17 bases separated the two germline ends. CDR3 amino acids: CASSLARLRVGDEQYF. The CDR3 DNA reads as TGTGCCAGCAGTTTAGCGCGACTACGGGTGGGGGACGAGCAGTACTTC.

This sequence joins TRBV24-1 and TRBJ2-3; D unclear. This CDR3 contains 13 residues. Between the trimmed V and J ends, which lost 5 bases and 1 base, there was a span of 6 bases. The germline V gene has CDR1 KGHDR and CDR2 SFDVKD. CDR3 loop: CATSGARTDTQYF. In DNA, the CDR3 is TGTGCCACCAGTGGGGCCCGCACAGATACGCAGTATTTT.

V usage is TRBV20-1 and J usage is TRBJ2-1, with 7 bases lining up with TRBD2. The CDR3 spans 14 residues. Germline CDR1 is DFQATT and CDR2 is SNEGSKA (reference sequence). Trimming at V came to 6 bases and at J to 0 bases, leaving 5 bases not matched to a gene. The CDR3 reads CSARTSASYNEQFF. Here the CDR3 DNA reads TGCAGTGCCCGCACTAGCGCCTCCTACAATGAGCAGTTCTTC.

The V call is TRBV3-1, the J call TRBJ2-3; TRBD2 matches at 11 bases. From germline, CDR1 is LGHDT and CDR2 YNNKEL (reference sequence). The CDR3 sequence is 17 residues long. With V trimmed by 4 bases and J by 4 bases, 10 bases remained unmatched. The CDR3, as DNA: TGTGCCAGCAGCCCCCTCCCGCTAGCGGGGGGATCAGATACGCAGTATTTT. Its protein product is CASSPLPLAGGSDTQYF.

This clonotype appeared a few times. CDR3 protein: CASSLVPTGEGTEAFF. CDR3 DNA: TGTGCCAGCAGCTTAGTCCCGACAGGGGAGGGTACTGAAGCTTTCTTT. This chain links TRBV7-2 with TRBJ1-1; 8 bases are shared with TRBD1. The trim removed 1 base at V and 5 bases at J, leaving 9 bases unmatched. CDR3 size: 16 residues. The germline V gene encodes CDR1 SGHTA and CDR2 FQGNSA.